The clone carrying this TCR beta chain was counted only a few times. Its antigen is not identified. TCRdb called the reads again in MiXCR, with one record for every CDR3 protein. The profile shows 150,000 to 200,000 distinct CDR3 sequences, 14% of them singletons. The data stem from a study of T cell repertoires in cytomegalovirus infection. Study-level background: It can be stated that public TCR beta signatures indicated CMV infection as well as a matching HLA type.

General study findings and limits: Clonotype analysis showed dominance of the ex vivo response by HLA-C-restricted CMV-specific TCR beta clonotypes. Of the TCR beta families, the public ones yielded a cumulative frequency that identified carriers of CMV plus the relevant HLA.

The ends were cut back, 0 bases at V and 7 bases at J, with 15 bases in the middle. The germline gives CDR1 SGHTA, CDR2 FQGTGA. The CDR3 consists of 15 residues. The chain has TRBV7-3 and TRBJ1-1; D is undetermined. The TCR was taken from a human donor in good health (CMV status not recorded). Some clones in this sample may be carry-over from other donors' samples. The sample taken for sequencing was PBMCs. The DNA for the CDR3 is TGTGCCAGCAGCTTAACTCCCGAGCGGGAGTATGAAGCTTTCTTT. Translating it yields CASSLTPEREYEAFF.